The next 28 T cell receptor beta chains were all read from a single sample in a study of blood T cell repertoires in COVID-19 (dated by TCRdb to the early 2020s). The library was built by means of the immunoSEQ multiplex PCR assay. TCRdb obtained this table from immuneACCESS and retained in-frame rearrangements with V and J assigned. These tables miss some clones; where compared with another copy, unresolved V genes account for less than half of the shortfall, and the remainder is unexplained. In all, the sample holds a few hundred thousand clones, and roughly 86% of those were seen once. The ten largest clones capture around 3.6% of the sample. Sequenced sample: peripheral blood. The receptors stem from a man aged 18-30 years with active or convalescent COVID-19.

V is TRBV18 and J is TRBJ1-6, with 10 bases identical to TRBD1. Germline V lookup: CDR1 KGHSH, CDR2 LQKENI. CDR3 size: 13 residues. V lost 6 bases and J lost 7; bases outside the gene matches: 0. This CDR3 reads CASSGQGNSPLHF. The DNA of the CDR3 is TGTGCCAGCTCGGGACAGGGGAATTCACCCCTCCACTTT.

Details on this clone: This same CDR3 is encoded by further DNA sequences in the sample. DNA of the CDR3: TGTGCCAGCAGTGATCGGGGCAATGAGCAGTTCTTC. Protein product: CASSDRGNEQFF. The chain is built from TRBV2 and TRBJ2-1; maybe TRBD2 (5 bases). Germline CDR1 is SNHLY and CDR2 is FYNNEI. There are 12 residues in the CDR3. The V and J ends lost 3 bases and 6 bases respectively, with 6 bases between them.

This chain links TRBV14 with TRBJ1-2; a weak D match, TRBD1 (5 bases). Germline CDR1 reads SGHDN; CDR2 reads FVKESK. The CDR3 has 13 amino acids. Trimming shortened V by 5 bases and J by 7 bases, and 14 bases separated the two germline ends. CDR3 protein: CASSGQGAGGYTF. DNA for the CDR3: TGTGCCAGCAGCGGTCAGGGAGCGGGTGGCTACACCTTC. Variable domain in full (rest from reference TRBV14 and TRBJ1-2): EAGVTQFPSHSVIEKGQTVTLRCDPISGHDNLYWYRRVMGKEIKFLLHFVKESKQDESGMPNNRFLAERTGGTYSTLKVQPAELEDSGVYFCASSGQGAGGYTFGSGTRLTVV.

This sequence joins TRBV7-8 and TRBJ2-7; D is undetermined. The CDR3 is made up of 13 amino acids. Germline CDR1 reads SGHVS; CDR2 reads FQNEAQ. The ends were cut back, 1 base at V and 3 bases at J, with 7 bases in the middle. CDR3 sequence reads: CASSLDTVYEQYF. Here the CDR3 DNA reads TGTGCCAGCAGCTTAGACACCGTCTACGAGCAGTACTTC.

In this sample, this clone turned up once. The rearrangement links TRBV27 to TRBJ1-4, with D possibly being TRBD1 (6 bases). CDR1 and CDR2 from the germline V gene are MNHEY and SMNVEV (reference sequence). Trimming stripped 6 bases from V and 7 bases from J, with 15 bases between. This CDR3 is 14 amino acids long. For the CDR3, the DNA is TGTGCCAGCAGGCCTTCAGGGGTGGGTGAAAAACTGTTTTTT. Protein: CASRPSGVGEKLFF.

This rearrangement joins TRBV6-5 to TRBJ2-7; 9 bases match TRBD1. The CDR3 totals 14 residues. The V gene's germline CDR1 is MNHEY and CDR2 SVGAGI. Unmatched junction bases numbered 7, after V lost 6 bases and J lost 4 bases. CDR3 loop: CASRSPGQGYEQYF. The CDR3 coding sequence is TGTGCCAGCAGATCTCCGGGACAGGGTTACGAGCAGTACTTC.

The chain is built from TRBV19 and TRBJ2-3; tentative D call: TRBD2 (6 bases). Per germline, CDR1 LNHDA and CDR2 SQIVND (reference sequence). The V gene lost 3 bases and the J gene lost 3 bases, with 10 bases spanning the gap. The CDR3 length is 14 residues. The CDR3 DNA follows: TGTGCCAGTAGTATGACGGGAGTTACAGATACGCAGTATTTT. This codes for CASSMTGVTDTQYF.

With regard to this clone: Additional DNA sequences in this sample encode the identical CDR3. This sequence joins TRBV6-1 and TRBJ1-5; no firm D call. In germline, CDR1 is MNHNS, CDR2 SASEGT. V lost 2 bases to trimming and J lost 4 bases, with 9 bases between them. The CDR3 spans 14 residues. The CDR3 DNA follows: TGTGCCAGCAGTGAACGGGGAGGAAATCAGCCCCAGCATTTT. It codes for CASSERGGNQPQHF.

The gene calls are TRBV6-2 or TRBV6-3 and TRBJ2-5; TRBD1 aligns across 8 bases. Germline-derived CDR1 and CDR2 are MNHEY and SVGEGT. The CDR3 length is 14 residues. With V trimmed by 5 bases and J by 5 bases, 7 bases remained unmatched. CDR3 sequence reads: CASSLQGAQETQYF. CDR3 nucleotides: TGTGCCAGCAGTCTCCAGGGGGCGCAGGAGACCCAGTACTTC.

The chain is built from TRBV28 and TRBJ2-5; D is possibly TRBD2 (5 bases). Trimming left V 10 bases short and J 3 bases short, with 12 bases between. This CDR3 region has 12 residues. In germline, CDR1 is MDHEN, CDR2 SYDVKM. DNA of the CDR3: TGTGCCACCGATGGGAGTGAAGAGACCCAGTACTTC. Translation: CATDGSEETQYF.

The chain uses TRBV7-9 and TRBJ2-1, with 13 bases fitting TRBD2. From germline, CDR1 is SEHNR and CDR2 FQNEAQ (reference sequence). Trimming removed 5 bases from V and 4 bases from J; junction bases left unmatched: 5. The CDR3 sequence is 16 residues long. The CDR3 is CASSIRGLAGYNEQFF. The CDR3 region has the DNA TGTGCCAGCAGCATAAGGGGACTAGCGGGGTACAATGAGCAGTTCTTC.

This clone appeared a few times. The CDR3 region is CASSLDRGQHEKLFF. In DNA, the CDR3 is TGTGCCAGCAGCTTGGACAGGGGGCAGCACGAAAAACTGTTTTTT. V is TRBV11-3 and J is TRBJ1-4; TRBD1 agrees at 11 bases. V trimming: 3 bases; J trimming: 8 bases; junction bases outside the gene matches: 5. The CDR3 spans 15 residues. CDR1 is SGHNT, CDR2 YENEEA, per germline.

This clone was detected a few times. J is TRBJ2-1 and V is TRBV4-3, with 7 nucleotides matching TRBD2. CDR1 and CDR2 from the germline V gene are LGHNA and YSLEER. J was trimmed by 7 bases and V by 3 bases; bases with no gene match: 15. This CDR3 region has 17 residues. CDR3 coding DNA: TGCGCCAGCAGCCAGTTAAAGCTGACGGGAGGTGGGAATGAGCAGTTCTTC. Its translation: CASSQLKLTGGGNEQFF.

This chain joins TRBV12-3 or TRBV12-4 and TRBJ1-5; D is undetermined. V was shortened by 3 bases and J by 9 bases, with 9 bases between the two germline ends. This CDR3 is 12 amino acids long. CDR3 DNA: TGTGCCAGCAGTTTTAATCGTCCGCCCCAGCATTTT. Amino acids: CASSFNRPPQHF.

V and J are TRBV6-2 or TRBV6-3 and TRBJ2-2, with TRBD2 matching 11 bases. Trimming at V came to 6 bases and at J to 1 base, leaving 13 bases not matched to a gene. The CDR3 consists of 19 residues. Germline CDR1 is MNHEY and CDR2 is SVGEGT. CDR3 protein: CASSLSSITSGGNTGELFF. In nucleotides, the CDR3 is TGTGCCAGCAGCCTCTCCTCCATCACTAGCGGGGGGAACACCGGGGAGCTGTTTTTT.

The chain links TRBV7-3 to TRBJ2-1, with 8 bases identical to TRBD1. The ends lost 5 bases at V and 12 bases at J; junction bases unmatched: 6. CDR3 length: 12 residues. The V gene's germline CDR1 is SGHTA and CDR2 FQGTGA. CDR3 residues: CASSAAGTGQFF. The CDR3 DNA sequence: TGTGCCAGCAGCGCCGCCGGGACAGGGCAGTTCTTC.

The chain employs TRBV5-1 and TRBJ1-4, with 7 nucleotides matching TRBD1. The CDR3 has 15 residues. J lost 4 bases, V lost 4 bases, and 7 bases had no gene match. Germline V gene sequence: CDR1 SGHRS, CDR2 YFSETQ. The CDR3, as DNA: TGCGCCAGCAGCCCCACGGGACAGCTTAATGAAAAACTGTTTTTT. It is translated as CASSPTGQLNEKLFF. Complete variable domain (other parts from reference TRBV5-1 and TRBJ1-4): KAGVTQTPRYLIKTRGQQVTLSCSPISGHRSVSWYQQTPGQGLQFLFEYFSETQRNKGNFPGRFSGRQFSNSRSEMNVSTLELGDSALYLCASSPTGQLNEKLFFGSGTQLSVL.

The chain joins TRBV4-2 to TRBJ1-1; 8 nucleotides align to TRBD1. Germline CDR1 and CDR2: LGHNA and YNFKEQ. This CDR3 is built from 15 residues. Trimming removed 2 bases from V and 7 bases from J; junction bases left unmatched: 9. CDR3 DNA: TGTGCCAGCAGCCAAAACCAGGGGGCCATAGGTGAAGCTTTCTTT. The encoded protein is CASSQNQGAIGEAFF.

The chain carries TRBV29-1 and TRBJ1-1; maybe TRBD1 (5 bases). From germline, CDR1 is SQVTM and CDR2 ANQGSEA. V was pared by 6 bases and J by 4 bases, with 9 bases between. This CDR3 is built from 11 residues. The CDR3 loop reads CSVGGTTEAFF. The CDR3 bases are TGCAGCGTCGGGGGTACCACTGAAGCTTTCTTT.

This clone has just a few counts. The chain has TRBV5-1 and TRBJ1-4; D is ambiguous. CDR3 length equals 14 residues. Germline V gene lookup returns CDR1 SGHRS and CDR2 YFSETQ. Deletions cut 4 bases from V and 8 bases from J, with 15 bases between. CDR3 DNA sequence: TGCGCCAGCAGCCCTTGGTGGGTGGGCGAAAAACTGTTTTTT. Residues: CASSPWWVGEKLFF.

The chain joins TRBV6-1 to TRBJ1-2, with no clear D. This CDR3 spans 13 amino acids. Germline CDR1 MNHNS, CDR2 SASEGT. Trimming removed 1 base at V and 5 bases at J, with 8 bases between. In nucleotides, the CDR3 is TGTGCCAGCAGTGAAGTCATCGGTTATGGCTACACCTTC. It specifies CASSEVIGYGYTF.

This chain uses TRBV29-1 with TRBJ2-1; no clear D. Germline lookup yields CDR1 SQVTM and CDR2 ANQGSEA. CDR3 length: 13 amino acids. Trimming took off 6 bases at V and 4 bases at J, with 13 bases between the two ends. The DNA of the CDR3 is TGCAGCGTCGTCTCGATCGGGTACAATGAGCAGTTCTTC. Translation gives CSVVSIGYNEQFF.

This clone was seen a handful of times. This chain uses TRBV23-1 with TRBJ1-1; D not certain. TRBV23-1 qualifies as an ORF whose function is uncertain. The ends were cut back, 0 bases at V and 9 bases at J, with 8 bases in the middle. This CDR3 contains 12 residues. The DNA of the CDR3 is TGCGCCAGCAGTCAATCAGTGCAGAAAGCTTTCTTT. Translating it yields CASSQSVQKAFF.

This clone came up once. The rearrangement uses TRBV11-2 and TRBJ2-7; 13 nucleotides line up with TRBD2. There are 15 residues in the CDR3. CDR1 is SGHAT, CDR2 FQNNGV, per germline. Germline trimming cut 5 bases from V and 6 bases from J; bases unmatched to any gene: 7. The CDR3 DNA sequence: TGTGCCAGCAGCCCGGGACTAGCGGGATTTAGCGAGCAGTACTTC. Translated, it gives CASSPGLAGFSEQYF.

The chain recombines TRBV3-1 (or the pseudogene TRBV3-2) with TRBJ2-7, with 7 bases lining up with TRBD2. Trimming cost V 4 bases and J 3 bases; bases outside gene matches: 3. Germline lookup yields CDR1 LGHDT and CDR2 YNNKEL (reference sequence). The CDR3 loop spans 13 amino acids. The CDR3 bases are TGTGCCAGCAGCCCCGGGAGGAACTACGAGCAGTACTTC. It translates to CASSPGRNYEQYF.

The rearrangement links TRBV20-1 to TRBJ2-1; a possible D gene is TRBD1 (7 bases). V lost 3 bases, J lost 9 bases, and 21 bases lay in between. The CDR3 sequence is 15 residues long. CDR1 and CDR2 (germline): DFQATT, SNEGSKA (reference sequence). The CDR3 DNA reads TGCAGTGCTAGTTCGCAGTATCACCAGGGGGGTGAGCAGTTCTTC. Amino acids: CSASSQYHQGGEQFF.

The CDR3 region has the DNA TGTGCCAGCAGTACCGCAGCGGGAGGTTCCTACAATGAGCAGTTCTTC. Translation: CASSTAAGGSYNEQFF. The rearrangement joins TRBV27 to TRBJ2-1; 9 bases are shared with TRBD2. The trim removed 5 bases at V and 1 base at J, leaving 6 bases unmatched. The CDR3 extends over 16 amino acids. The germline gives CDR1 MNHEY, CDR2 SMNVEV (reference sequence).

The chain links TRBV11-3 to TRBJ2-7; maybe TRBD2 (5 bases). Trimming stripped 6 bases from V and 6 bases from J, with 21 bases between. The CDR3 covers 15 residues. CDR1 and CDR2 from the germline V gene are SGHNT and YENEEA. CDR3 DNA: TGTGCCAGCAGTGAGTATGGGGAGACAAGTGGCGAGCAGTACTTC. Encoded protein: CASSEYGETSGEQYF. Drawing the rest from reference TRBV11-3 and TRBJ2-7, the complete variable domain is EAGVVQSPRYKIIEKKQPVAFWCNPISGHNTLYWYLQNLGQGPELLIRYENEEAVDDSQLPKDRFSAERLKGVDSTLKIQPAELGDSAVYLCASSEYGETSGEQYFGPGTRLTVT.